This entry concerns a single T cell receptor beta chain. These data come from a study of blood T cell repertoires in COVID-19. Germline loops: CDR1 MDHEN, CDR2 SYDVKM. CDR3 size: 14 residues. Trimming took 6 bases from V and 5 from J; bases not matched to a gene: 6. The data were produced by immunoSEQ multiplex PCR, yet TCRdb's version contains in-frame clones alone and is incomplete. The table lists 150,000 to 200,000 clones, roughly 88% of them singletons. The sample comprised PBMCs or T cells enriched from blood (not recorded which). This TCR was sampled from a woman aged 25 to 39 who had recovered from COVID-19. The V and J genes are TRBV28 and TRBJ1-5, with TRBD1 matching 8 bases. Here the CDR3 DNA reads TGTGCCAGCAGGGGGGGGACAGGCTATCAGCCCCAGCATTTT. It translates to CASRGGTGYQPQHF. The whole variable domain, remainder taken from reference TRBV28 and TRBJ1-5, is DVKVTQSSRYLVKRTGEKVFLECVQDMDHENMFWYRQDPGLGLRLIYFSYDVKMKEKGDIPEGYSVSREKKERFSLILESASTNQTSMYLCASRGGTGYQPQHFGDGTRLSIL.